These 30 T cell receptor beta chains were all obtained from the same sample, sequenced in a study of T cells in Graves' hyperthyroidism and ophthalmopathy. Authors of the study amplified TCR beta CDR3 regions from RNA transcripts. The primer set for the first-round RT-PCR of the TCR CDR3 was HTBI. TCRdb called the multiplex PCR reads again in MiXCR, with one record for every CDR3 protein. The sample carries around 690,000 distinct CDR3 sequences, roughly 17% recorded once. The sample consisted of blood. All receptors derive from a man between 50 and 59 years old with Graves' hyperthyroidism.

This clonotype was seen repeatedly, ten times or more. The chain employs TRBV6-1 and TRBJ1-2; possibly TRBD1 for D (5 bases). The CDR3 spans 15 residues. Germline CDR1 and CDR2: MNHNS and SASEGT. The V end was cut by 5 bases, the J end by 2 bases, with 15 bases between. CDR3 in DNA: TGTGCCAGCAGTCCCTTCGGGACGCCAAACTATGGCTACACCTTC. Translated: CASSPFGTPNYGYTF.

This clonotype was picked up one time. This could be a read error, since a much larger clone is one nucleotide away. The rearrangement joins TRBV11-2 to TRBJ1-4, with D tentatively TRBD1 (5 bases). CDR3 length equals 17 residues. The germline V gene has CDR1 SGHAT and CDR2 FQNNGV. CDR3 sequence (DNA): TGTACCAGCAGCCCGTGGGACCCCGCGATATCTAATGAAAAACTGTTTTTT. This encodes CTSSPWDPAISNEKLFF.

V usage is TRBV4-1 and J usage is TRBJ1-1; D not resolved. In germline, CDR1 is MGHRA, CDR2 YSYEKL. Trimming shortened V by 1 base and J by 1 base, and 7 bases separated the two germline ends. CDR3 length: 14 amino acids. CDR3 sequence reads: CASSQVITNTEAFF. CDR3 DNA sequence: TGCGCCAGCAGCCAAGTTATTACGAACACTGAAGCTTTCTTT.

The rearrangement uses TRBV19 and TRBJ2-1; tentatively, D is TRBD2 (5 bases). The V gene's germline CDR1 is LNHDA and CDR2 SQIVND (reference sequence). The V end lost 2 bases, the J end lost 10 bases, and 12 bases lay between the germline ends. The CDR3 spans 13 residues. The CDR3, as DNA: TGTGCCAGTAGTATATCGGTGTGGGAGGAGCAGTTCTTC. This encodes CASSISVWEEQFF. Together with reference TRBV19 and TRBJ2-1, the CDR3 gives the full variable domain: DGGITQSPKYLFRKEGQNVTLSCEQNLNHDAMYWYRQDPGQGLRLIYYSQIVNDFQKGDIAEGYSVSREKKESFPLTVTSAQKNPTAFYLCASSISVWEEQFFGPGTRLTVL.

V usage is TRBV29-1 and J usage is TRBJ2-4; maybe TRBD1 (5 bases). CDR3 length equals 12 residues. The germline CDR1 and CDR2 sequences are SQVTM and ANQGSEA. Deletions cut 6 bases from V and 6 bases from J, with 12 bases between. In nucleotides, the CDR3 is TGCAGCGTACGGGCCCAGGGAAACATTCAGTACTTC. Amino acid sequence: CSVRAQGNIQYF.

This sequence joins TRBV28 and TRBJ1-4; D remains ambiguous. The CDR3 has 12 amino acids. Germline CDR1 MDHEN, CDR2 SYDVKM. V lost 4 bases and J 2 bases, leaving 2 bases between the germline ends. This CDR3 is CASSYTNEKLFF. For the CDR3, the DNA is TGTGCCAGCAGTTATACTAATGAAAAACTGTTTTTT.

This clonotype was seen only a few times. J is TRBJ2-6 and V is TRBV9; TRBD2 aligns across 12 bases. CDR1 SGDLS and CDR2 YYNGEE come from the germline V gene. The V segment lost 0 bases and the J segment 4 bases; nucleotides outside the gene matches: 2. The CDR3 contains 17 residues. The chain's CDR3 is CASSVGLAGDGANVLTF. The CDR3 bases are TGTGCCAGCAGCGTAGGACTAGCGGGAGACGGGGCCAACGTCCTGACTTTC.

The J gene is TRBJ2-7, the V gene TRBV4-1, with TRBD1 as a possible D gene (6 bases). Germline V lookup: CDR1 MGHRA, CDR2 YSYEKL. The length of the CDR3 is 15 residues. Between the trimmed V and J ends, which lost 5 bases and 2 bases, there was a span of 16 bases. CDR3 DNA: TGCGCCAGCAGCTCCCGGGACAAAACTCCCTACGAGCAGTACTTC. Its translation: CASSSRDKTPYEQYF.

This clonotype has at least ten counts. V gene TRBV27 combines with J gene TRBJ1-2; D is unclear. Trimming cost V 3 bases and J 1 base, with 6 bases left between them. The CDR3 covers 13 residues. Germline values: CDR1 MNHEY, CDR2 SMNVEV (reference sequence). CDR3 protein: CASSFGLNYGYTF. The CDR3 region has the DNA TGTGCCAGCAGTTTCGGACTTAACTATGGCTACACCTTC.

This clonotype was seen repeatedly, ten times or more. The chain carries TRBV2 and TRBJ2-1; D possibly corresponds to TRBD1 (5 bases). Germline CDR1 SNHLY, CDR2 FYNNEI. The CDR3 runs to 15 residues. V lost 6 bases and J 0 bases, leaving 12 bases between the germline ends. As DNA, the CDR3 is TGTGCCAGCAGGCCCAGGGTGAGCTCCTACAATGAGCAGTTCTTC. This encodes CASRPRVSSYNEQFF.

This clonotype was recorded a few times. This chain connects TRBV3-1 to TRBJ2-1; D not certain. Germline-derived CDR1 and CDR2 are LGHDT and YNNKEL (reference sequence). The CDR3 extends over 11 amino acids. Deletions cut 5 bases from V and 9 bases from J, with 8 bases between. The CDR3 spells CASSALGEQFF. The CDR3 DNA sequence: TGTGCCAGCAGCGCTCTCGGTGAGCAGTTCTTC.

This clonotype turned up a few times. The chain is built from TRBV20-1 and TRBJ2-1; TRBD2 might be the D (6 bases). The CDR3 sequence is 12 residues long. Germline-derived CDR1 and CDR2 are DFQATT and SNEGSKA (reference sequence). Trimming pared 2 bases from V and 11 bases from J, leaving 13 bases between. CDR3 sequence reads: CSARSGGYKQFF. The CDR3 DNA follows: TGCAGTGCTAGATCAGGAGGGTACAAGCAGTTCTTC.

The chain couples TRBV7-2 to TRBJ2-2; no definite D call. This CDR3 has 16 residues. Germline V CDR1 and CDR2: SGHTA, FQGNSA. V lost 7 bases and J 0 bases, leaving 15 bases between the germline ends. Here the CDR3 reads CASTVGRLSNTGELFF. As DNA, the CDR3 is TGTGCCAGCACCGTTGGACGGCTCTCGAACACCGGGGAGCTGTTTTTT.

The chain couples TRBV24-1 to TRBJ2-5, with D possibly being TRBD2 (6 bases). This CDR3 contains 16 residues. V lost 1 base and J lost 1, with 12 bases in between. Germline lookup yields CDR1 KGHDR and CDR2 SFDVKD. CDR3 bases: TGTGCCACCAGTGATTTTGGGGGAGGTACCCAAGAGACCCAGTACTTC. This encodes CATSDFGGGTQETQYF.

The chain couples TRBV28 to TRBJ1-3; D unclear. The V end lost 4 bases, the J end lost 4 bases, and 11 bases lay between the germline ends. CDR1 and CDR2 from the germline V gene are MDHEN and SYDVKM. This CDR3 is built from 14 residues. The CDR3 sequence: CASSSPFEGNTIYF. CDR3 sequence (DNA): TGTGCCAGCAGTTCACCATTCGAAGGAAACACCATATATTTT.

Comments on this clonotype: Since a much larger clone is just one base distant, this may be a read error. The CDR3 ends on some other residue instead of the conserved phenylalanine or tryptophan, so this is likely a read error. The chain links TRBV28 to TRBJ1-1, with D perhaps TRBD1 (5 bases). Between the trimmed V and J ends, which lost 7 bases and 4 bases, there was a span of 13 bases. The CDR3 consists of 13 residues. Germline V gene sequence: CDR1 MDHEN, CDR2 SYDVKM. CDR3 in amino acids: CASTTGGGTEAFL. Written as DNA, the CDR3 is TGTGCCAGCACCACGGGGGGGGGCACTGAAGCTTTCCTT.

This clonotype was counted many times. The CDR3 protein is CASSLVEHQETQYF. The CDR3 region has the DNA TGTGCCAGCAGTTTGGTAGAGCATCAAGAGACCCAGTACTTC. V and J are TRBV12-3 or TRBV12-4 and TRBJ2-5; D call uncertain. This CDR3 has 14 residues. The V gene lost 3 bases and the J gene lost 2 bases, with 10 bases spanning the gap.

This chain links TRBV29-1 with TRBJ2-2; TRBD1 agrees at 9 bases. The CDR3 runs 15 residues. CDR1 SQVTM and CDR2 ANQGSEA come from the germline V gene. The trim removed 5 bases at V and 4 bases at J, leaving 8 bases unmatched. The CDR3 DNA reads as TGCAGCGTTTCCAAAGGGACAGGGAGCACCGGGGAGCTGTTTTTT. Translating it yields CSVSKGTGSTGELFF.

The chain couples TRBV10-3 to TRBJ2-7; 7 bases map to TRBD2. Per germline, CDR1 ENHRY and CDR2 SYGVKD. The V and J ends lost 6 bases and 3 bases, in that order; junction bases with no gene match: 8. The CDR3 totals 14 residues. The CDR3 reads CAIRVAGDGYEQYF. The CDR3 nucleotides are TGTGCCATCAGGGTTGCGGGAGATGGCTACGAGCAGTACTTC.

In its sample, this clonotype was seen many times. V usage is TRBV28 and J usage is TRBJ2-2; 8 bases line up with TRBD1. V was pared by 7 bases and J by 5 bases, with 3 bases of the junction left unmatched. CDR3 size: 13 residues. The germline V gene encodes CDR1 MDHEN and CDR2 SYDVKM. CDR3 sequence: CASKTGGTGELFF. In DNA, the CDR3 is TGTGCCAGCAAAACAGGGGGGACCGGGGAGCTGTTTTTT.

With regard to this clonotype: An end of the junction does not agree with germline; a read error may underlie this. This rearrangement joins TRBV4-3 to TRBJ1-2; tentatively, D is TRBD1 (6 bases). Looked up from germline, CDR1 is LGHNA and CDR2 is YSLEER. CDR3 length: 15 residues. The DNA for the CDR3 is TGCGCCGGCAGCCAAGATTTCGGGGGCCGGTATGGCTACACCTTC. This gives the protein CAGSQDFGGRYGYTF.

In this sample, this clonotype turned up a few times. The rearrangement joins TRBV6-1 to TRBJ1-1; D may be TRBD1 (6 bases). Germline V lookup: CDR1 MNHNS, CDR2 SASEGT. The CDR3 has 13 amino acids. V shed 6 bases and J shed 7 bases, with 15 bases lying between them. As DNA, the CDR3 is TGTGCCAGCAGCGACGGACAGCTGATTGAAGCTTTCTTT. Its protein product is CASSDGQLIEAFF.

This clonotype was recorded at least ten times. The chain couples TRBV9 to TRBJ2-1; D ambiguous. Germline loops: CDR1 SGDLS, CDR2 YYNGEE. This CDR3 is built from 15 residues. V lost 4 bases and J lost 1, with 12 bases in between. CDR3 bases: TGTGCCAGCAGCCCAGGAGTTAGTTCCTACAATGAGCAGTTCTTC. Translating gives CASSPGVSSYNEQFF.

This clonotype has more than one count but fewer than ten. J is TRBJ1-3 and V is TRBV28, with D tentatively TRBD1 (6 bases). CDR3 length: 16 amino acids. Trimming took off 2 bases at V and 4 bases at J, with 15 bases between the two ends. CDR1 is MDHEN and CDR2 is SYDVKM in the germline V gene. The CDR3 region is CASSLVTTGSGNTIYF. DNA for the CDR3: TGTGCCAGCAGTTTAGTTACAACAGGGAGCGGAAACACCATATATTTT.

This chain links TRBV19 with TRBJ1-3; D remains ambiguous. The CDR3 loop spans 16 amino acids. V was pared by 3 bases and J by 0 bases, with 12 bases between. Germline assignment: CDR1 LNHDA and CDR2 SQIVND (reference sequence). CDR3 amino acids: CASSMQNLSSGNTIYF. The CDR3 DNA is TGTGCCAGTAGTATGCAGAACTTAAGCTCTGGAAACACCATATATTTT.

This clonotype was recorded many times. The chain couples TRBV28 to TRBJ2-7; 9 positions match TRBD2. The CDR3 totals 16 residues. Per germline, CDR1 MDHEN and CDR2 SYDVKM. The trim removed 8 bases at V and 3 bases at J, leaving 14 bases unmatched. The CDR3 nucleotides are TGTGCCAGCGGAGGCCCAGCGGGGGGCGGAAGCTACGAGCAGTACTTC. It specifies CASGGPAGGGSYEQYF.

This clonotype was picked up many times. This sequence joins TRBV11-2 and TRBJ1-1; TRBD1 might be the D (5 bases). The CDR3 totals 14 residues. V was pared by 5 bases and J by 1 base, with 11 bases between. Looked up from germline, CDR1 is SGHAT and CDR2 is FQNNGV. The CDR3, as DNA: TGTGCCAGCAGCCCCAGGGACTGGAACACTGAAGCTTTCTTT. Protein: CASSPRDWNTEAFF.

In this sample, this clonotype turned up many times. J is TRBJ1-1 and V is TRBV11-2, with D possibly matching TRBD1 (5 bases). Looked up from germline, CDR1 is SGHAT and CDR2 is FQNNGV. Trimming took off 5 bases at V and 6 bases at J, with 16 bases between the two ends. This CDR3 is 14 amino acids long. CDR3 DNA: TGTGCCAGCAGCGCCCGGACATCAGGCGCTGAAGCTTTCTTT. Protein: CASSARTSGAEAFF.

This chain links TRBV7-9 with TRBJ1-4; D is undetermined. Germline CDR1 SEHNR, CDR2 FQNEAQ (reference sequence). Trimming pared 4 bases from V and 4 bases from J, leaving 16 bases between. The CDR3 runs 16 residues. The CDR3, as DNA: TGTGCCAGCAGCTACCCCCGGGCGGGGAGTAATGAAAAACTGTTTTTT. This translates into CASSYPRAGSNEKLFF. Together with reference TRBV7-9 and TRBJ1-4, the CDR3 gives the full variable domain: DTGVSQNPRHKITKRGQNVTFRCDPISEHNRLYWYRQTLGQGPEFLTYFQNEAQLEKSRLLSDRFSAERPKGSFSTLEIQRTEQGDSAMYLCASSYPRAGSNEKLFFGSGTQLSVL.

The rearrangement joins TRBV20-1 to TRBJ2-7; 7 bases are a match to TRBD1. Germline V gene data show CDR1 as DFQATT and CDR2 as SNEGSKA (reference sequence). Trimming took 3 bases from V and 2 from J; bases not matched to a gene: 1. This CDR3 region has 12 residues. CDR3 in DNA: TGCAGTGCTAGTCAGGGGGCCTACGAGCAGTACTTC. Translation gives CSASQGAYEQYF.